This T cell receptor beta chain emerged from a study of human versus mouse CDR3 diversity and MHC coevolution. Study overall: Valid reads per sample ranged from roughly 5.5 x 10^6 to 1.7 x 10^7.

Data came from immunoSEQ multiplex PCR; TCRdb stores just in-frame clones and leaves some out. Seen here are around 59,000 clones, 94% observed once, and the top ten hold 18%. Study-level findings and limits: On average, humans showed more CDR3 deletions and insertions than mice. iCHAO1 estimated the human TCR beta repertoire at 1.5 million to 2 million clonotypes. Among all groups, most of the three human donors showed least clonal inequality.

Turning to this clone: The antigen remains undetermined.

Sequenced input: naive CD4+ T cells from blood. Subset of the sample: CD45RO-negative CD62L-positive naive CD4 T cells. The sequence was collected from a person aged 55 to 70 in good health.

The CDR3: CASSNPRGQGTSGRLYNEQFF. The CDR3 DNA reads TGTGCCAGCAGCAACCCTCGGGGACAGGGGACTAGCGGGAGACTCTACAATGAGCAGTTCTTC. The chain carries TRBV9 and TRBJ2-1; 14 nucleotides line up with TRBD2. Germline V gene lookup returns CDR1 SGDLS and CDR2 YYNGEE. Germline trimming cut 4 bases from V and 3 bases from J; bases unmatched to any gene: 18. The CDR3 is 21 amino acids.